The 32 T cell receptor beta chains reported below all come from one sample, sequenced in a study of T cells in Graves' hyperthyroidism and ophthalmopathy. Regions amplified from RNA transcripts were the TCR beta CDR3 regions. A set of HTBI primers served as the primers for a first-round RT-PCR of the TCR CDR3. TCRdb passed the multiplex PCR reads through MiXCR, listing each CDR3 protein once. The sample contains approximately 500,000 distinct CDR3 sequences, 46% of which appear only once. Specimen: peripheral blood or thyroid tissue (not recorded which). The receptors derive from a woman between 18 and 29 years old with Graves' hyperthyroidism.

Many counts were recorded for this clonotype. The chain uses TRBV7-2 and TRBJ2-5, with 8 bases that match TRBD2. The junction had 9 bases not matched to a gene; V was cut back by 2 bases and J by 4 bases. This CDR3 is built from 16 residues. Germline values: CDR1 SGHTA, CDR2 FQGNSA. The DNA of the CDR3 is TGTGCCAGCAGCTTAAGTCTGAGCGGGAGAGCAGAGACCCAGTACTTC. This sequence encodes CASSLSLSGRAETQYF.

This sequence joins TRBV7-8 and TRBJ2-7; 15 bases are a match to TRBD2. The V and J ends lost 1 base and 2 bases, in that order; junction bases with no gene match: 0. Per the germline V gene, CDR1 is SGHVS and CDR2 is FQNEAQ. This CDR3 is 16 amino acids long. CDR3 region: CASSLGTSGRAYEQYF. CDR3 in DNA: TGTGCCAGCAGCTTAGGGACTAGCGGGAGGGCCTACGAGCAGTACTTC.

The rearrangement joins TRBV24-1 to TRBJ2-4; D unresolved. CDR3 length: 17 residues. Germline V lookup: CDR1 KGHDR, CDR2 SFDVKD. V lost 3 bases, J lost 0 bases, and 14 bases lay in between. CDR3 in DNA: TGTGCCACCAGTGATAGTCGTTTTGGCAGAGCCAAAAACATTCAGTACTTC. Its protein product is CATSDSRFGRAKNIQYF.

This clonotype was counted ten times or more. V and J are TRBV4-3 and TRBJ1-6, with 7 bases lining up with TRBD1. CDR3 length equals 15 residues. V shed 4 bases and J 7 bases; nucleotides not matched to a gene: 7. Germline-derived CDR1 and CDR2 are LGHNA and YSLEER. CDR3 sequence reads: CASSRSGTVNSPLHF. CDR3 bases: TGCGCCAGCAGCCGATCCGGGACAGTAAATTCACCCCTCCACTTT.

This clonotype was observed at least ten times. V is TRBV7-2 and J is TRBJ2-3, with D possibly TRBD2 on 6 matching bases. Germline V gene sequence: CDR1 SGHTA, CDR2 FQGNSA. The CDR3 sequence is 15 residues long. Trimming took 4 bases from V and 0 from J, leaving 11 bases between them. CDR3 amino acids: CASSSDYLSTDTQYF. The DNA for the CDR3 is TGTGCCAGCAGCTCGGACTACCTCAGCACAGATACGCAGTATTTT.

Note on this clonotype: A much larger clone lies one base from this, so it may be a read error. The V call is TRBV10-3, the J call TRBJ2-7, with 7 bases lining up with TRBD2. Germline CDR1 ENHRY, CDR2 SYGVKD. This CDR3 region has 13 residues. CDR3 region: CASSESGDYEQCF. The CDR3 nucleotides are TGTGCCAGCAGTGAATCGGGGGACTACGAGCAGTGCTTC.

The table lists this clonotype with many counts. V and J are TRBV7-9 and TRBJ2-5; TRBD1 might be the D (6 bases). Trimming stripped 2 bases from V and 2 bases from J, with 15 bases between. The germline gives CDR1 SEHNR, CDR2 FQNEAQ (reference sequence). CDR3 size: 16 residues. The CDR3: CASSLIQWTAQETQYF. In DNA form, the CDR3 reads TGTGCCAGCAGCTTAATTCAGTGGACAGCTCAAGAGACCCAGTACTTC. The entire variable domain, with the rest obtained from reference TRBV7-9 and TRBJ2-5, is as follows: DTGVSQNPRHKITKRGQNVTFRCDPISEHNRLYWYRQTLGQGPEFLTYFQNEAQLEKSRLLSDRFSAERPKGSFSTLEIQRTEQGDSAMYLCASSLIQWTAQETQYFGPGTRLLVL.

This clonotype was counted a few times. The DNA is left out, because the CDR3 cannot be placed on it with certainty; the CDR3 is given as TCRdb lists it. This sequence joins TRBV6-4 and TRBJ1-2. Germline lookup yields CDR1 MRHNA and CDR2 SNTAGT. The CDR3 is 14 amino acids in total, end residues counted. The CDR3 here is CASSTSTANYGYTF.

This clonotype was seen repeatedly, ten times or more. The genes are TRBV5-5 and TRBJ1-2, with D perhaps matching TRBD1 (5 bases). V lost 5 bases and J lost 1, with 15 bases in between. The germline V gene has CDR1 SGHKS and CDR2 YYEKEE (reference sequence). The CDR3 has 15 amino acids. The DNA of the CDR3 is TGTGCCAGCAGTTATCGGCTGACAGATAACTATGGCTACACCTTC. Its protein is CASSYRLTDNYGYTF.

The rearrangement links TRBV12-5 to TRBJ2-2; possibly TRBD1 for D (6 bases). The length of the CDR3 is 14 residues. CDR1 and CDR2 (germline): LGHNT, FRNRAP. CDR3 amino acids: CASSNDRGTGELFF. As DNA, the CDR3 is TGTGCCAGCAGCAATGATAGGGGGACCGGGGAGCTGTTTTTT.

V is TRBV18 and J is TRBJ2-5; the match to TRBD1 covers 7 bases. CDR3 length: 14 amino acids. CDR1 and CDR2 (germline): KGHSH, LQKENI. Germline trimming cut 3 bases from V and 5 bases from J; bases unmatched to any gene: 6. The CDR3 loop reads CASSPLQGKETQYF. CDR3 nucleotides: TGTGCCAGCTCACCTCTACAGGGGAAGGAGACCCAGTACTTC.

This clonotype was recorded at least ten times. The gene calls are TRBV11-1 and TRBJ1-1; D gene ambiguous. Germline assignment: CDR1 SGHAT and CDR2 FQDESV (reference sequence). V lost 4 bases, J lost 4 bases, and 13 bases lay in between. CDR3 length: 14 amino acids. This CDR3 reads CASSWTLGPTEAFF. For the CDR3, the DNA is TGTGCCAGCAGCTGGACTCTGGGCCCCACTGAAGCTTTCTTT.

On this clonotype: Being one base from a much bigger clone, this may be a read error. V usage is TRBV20-1 and J usage is TRBJ1-1; no firm D call. Germline V gives CDR1 DFQATT, CDR2 SNEGSKA (reference sequence). CDR3 size: 11 residues. Trimming shortened V by 4 bases and J by 6 bases, and 9 bases separated the two germline ends. CDR3 protein: CSATRFSEAFF. The CDR3 DNA is TGCAGTGCTACCAGGTTTTCTGAAGCTTTCTTT.

This clonotype was recorded many times. The chain joins TRBV14 to TRBJ2-7; D ambiguous. The germline V gene has CDR1 SGHDN and CDR2 FVKESK. The V end was cut by 0 bases, the J end by 1 base, with 7 bases between. The CDR3 is 14 residues long. The CDR3 DNA reads as TGTGCCAGCAGCCAAGAGGTCTTTTCCTACGAGCAGTACTTC. Encoded protein: CASSQEVFSYEQYF.

The chain uses TRBV20-1 and TRBJ2-5; maybe TRBD2 (6 bases). This CDR3 contains 14 residues. The germline CDR1 and CDR2 sequences are DFQATT and SNEGSKA (reference sequence). Trimming removed 5 bases from V and 1 base from J, with 14 bases in between. CDR3 loop: CSAPSRTIQETQYF. CDR3 bases: TGCAGTGCTCCATCCCGGACTATCCAAGAGACCCAGTACTTC.

The sample holds many counts of this clonotype. The gene calls are TRBV29-1 and TRBJ1-5; D is unclear. The CDR3 is 13 amino acids. V shed 4 bases and J shed 0 bases, with 7 bases lying between them. Per germline, CDR1 SQVTM and CDR2 ANQGSEA. CDR3 nucleotide sequence: TGCAGCGTTGGGTCCAATAGCAATCAGCCCCAGCATTTT. It specifies CSVGSNSNQPQHF.

This chain uses TRBV29-1 with TRBJ2-3; D gene unclear. The CDR3 is made up of 13 amino acids. V lost 3 bases and J 1 base, leaving 8 bases between the germline ends. CDR1 SQVTM and CDR2 ANQGSEA come from the germline V gene. CDR3 loop: CSVELQGTDTQYF. DNA for the CDR3: TGCAGCGTTGAGCTCCAGGGCACAGATACGCAGTATTTT.

This clonotype has at least ten counts. This chain connects TRBV20-1 to TRBJ2-7; no definite D call. Trimming cost V 1 base and J 0 bases, with 7 bases left between them. Germline V gives CDR1 DFQATT, CDR2 SNEGSKA (reference sequence). The CDR3 has 13 residues. The CDR3 sequence: CSARGTISYEQYF. For the CDR3, the DNA is TGCAGTGCTAGAGGAACGATCTCCTACGAGCAGTACTTC.

This clonotype was counted only a few times. This chain links TRBV4-3 with TRBJ2-2; 8 bases align to TRBD1. This CDR3 comprises 15 residues. The junction had 2 bases not matched to a gene; V was cut back by 1 base and J by 4 bases. Germline V gene lookup returns CDR1 LGHNA and CDR2 YSLEER. Here the CDR3 reads CASSQGTGLTGELFF. CDR3 bases: TGCGCCAGCAGCCAAGGGACAGGGCTCACCGGGGAGCTGTTTTTT.

The sample holds a few counts of this clonotype. This chain uses TRBV14 with TRBJ2-7; 8 bases are a match to TRBD1. Judging by the DNA end, TRBJ2-1 fits better; the J call may be wrong. This CDR3 is 15 amino acids long. Per the germline V gene, CDR1 is SGHDN and CDR2 is FVKESK. The CDR3 spells CASSHGTGTYNEQFF. The CDR3 DNA follows: TGTGCCAGCAGCCACGGGACAGGAACCTACAATGAGCAGTTCTTC.

The J gene is TRBJ1-1, the V gene TRBV29-1, with 7 nucleotides matching TRBD1. The length of the CDR3 is 14 residues. V lost 0 bases, J lost 11 bases, and 12 bases stayed unmatched. Germline lookup yields CDR1 SQVTM and CDR2 ANQGSEA. In DNA, the CDR3 is TGCAGCGTTGAAGAAGGGGACAGAGGGTTTGTGGCTTTCTTT. Translation: CSVEEGDRGFVAFF.

This clonotype was recorded at least ten times. V and J are TRBV2 and TRBJ1-5; tentative D call: TRBD1 (5 bases). The CDR3 consists of 13 residues. Germline loops: CDR1 SNHLY, CDR2 FYNNEI. Trimming took off 8 bases at V and 1 base at J, with 9 bases between the two ends. CDR3 sequence: CASLRDSNQPQHF. DNA for the CDR3: TGTGCCAGCTTGAGGGACAGCAATCAGCCCCAGCATTTT.

This clonotype was picked up many times. The rearrangement joins TRBV5-1 to TRBJ1-4, with TRBD1 as a possible D gene (5 bases). The CDR3 loop spans 14 amino acids. Per germline, CDR1 SGHRS and CDR2 YFSETQ. Trimming pared 3 bases from V and 4 bases from J, leaving 10 bases between. The chain's CDR3 is CASSSTAFNEKLFF. The CDR3 coding sequence is TGCGCCAGCAGCTCGACAGCCTTTAATGAAAAACTGTTTTTT.

At least ten counts were recorded for this clonotype. V is TRBV20-1 and J is TRBJ2-7; TRBD2 might be the D (6 bases). Trimming shortened V by 1 base and J by 4 bases, and 14 bases separated the two germline ends. Germline assignment: CDR1 DFQATT and CDR2 SNEGSKA (reference sequence). The CDR3 spans 14 residues. The CDR3 sequence: CSARGPEGVYEQYF. The CDR3, as DNA: TGCAGTGCTAGAGGGCCGGAGGGAGTATACGAGCAGTACTTC.

The chain has TRBV29-1 and TRBJ1-1; 8 bases agree with TRBD1. The CDR3 contains 13 residues. The V gene's germline CDR1 is SQVTM and CDR2 ANQGSEA. The J segment lost 4 bases and the V segment lost 8 bases, leaving 9 bases of the junction unmatched. CDR3 nucleotide sequence: TGCAGCTTGGCCAGGGGGCTTGGCACTGAAGCTTTCTTT. Its translation: CSLARGLGTEAFF.

This clonotype was detected many times. The chain joins TRBV7-2 to TRBJ2-6, with D unclear. The V gene's germline CDR1 is SGHTA and CDR2 FQGNSA. This CDR3 is built from 14 residues. V shed 3 bases and J shed 3 bases, with 6 bases lying between them. The CDR3 spells CASSLADGANVLTF. CDR3 sequence (DNA): TGTGCCAGCAGCTTGGCAGATGGGGCCAACGTCCTGACTTTC.

This chain connects TRBV2 to TRBJ1-1; possible D gene TRBD1, 5 bases. V was shortened by 5 bases and J by 5 bases, with 33 bases between the two germline ends. Germline V gene data show CDR1 as SNHLY and CDR2 as FYNNEI. The CDR3 consists of 20 residues. Written as DNA, the CDR3 is TGTGCCAGCAGTCCCCTAGGGACTATCGGAGGCACCTGGTTTGGTACTGAAGCTTTCTTT. Translated, it gives CASSPLGTIGGTWFGTEAFF.

This clonotype was picked up many times. The chain recombines TRBV7-3 with TRBJ2-7; D uncertain. The CDR3 covers 13 residues. Trimming took 2 bases from V and 5 from J, leaving 10 bases between them. Germline CDR1 SGHTA, CDR2 FQGTGA. CDR3: CASSLAPGHEQYF. The CDR3 nucleotides are TGTGCCAGCAGCTTAGCTCCAGGCCACGAGCAGTACTTC.

A note on this clonotype: A much larger clone is a single base away; this may be a read error. V and J are TRBV25-1 and TRBJ2-2; maybe TRBD1 (6 bases). In germline, CDR1 is MGHDK, CDR2 SYGVNS. The CDR3 runs 13 residues. The CDR3 DNA reads TGTGCCAGCAGTGAAGCAGGGGACGGGGAGCTGCTTTTT. Its protein product is CASSEAGDGELLF.

The table lists this clonotype with many counts. The V and J genes are TRBV6-2 or TRBV6-3 and TRBJ1-5; D is uncertain. CDR3 length equals 13 residues. Germline-derived CDR1 and CDR2 are MNHEY and SVGEGT. V was shortened by 8 bases and J by 0 bases, with 8 bases between the two germline ends. This chain's CDR3 is CASGQTSNQPQHF. Here the CDR3 DNA reads TGTGCCAGCGGTCAGACTAGCAATCAGCCCCAGCATTTT.

The chain links TRBV20-1 to TRBJ2-7; possible D gene TRBD1, 6 bases. The DNA end lines up better with TRBJ2-1; the J call may be wrong. This CDR3 has 13 residues. CDR1 is DFQATT and CDR2 is SNEGSKA in the germline V gene (reference sequence). The CDR3 sequence: CSASDRSKHEQFF. In nucleotides, the CDR3 is TGCAGTGCTAGCGACAGGTCCAAGCATGAGCAGTTCTTC.

This clonotype was detected only once. In DNA, the CDR3 is TGTGCCAGCAGTTACAACAGGGCCTCCTCCTACGAGCAGTACTTC. Translation: CASSYNRASSYEQYF. This chain joins TRBV2 and TRBJ2-7, with D maybe TRBD1 (6 bases). The CDR3 is 15 residues long. The V gene's germline CDR1 is SNHLY and CDR2 FYNNEI. V gave up 5 bases and J gave up 0 bases, with 14 bases separating them.